This T cell receptor (beta chain) was recovered during a study of follicular helper T cells after annual influenza vaccination. Documented time point: 2014-2015 season, 7 days after vaccination. Non-naive CD4+CXCR5+PD-1+ cTfh were sorted into ICOS+CD38+ and ICOS-CD38- fractions. The germline V and J ends were trimmed by 2 bases and 5 bases, with 8 bases remaining between them. The germline CDR1 and CDR2 sequences are SGHKS and YYEKEE (reference sequence). This CDR3 has 12 amino acids. Assay: immunoSEQ multiplex PCR; the TCRdb copy retains only in-frame clones and omits some. The sample carries around 360 clones, around 80% recorded once.

The V gene is TRBV5-5, the J gene TRBJ2-7, with no clear D. The clonotype comes from an adult who received the influenza vaccine. The source was CXCR5+ CD38+ circulating T follicular helper cells from blood, collected 7 days after influenza vaccination. Subset meaning: circulating Tfh, non-naive CD4+CXCR5+PD-1+ (ICOS+CD38+ or ICOS-CD38-). The CDR3 nucleotides read TGTGCCAGCAGCTTAAAAGGGAACGAGCAGTACTTC. Translation gives CASSLKGNEQYF.